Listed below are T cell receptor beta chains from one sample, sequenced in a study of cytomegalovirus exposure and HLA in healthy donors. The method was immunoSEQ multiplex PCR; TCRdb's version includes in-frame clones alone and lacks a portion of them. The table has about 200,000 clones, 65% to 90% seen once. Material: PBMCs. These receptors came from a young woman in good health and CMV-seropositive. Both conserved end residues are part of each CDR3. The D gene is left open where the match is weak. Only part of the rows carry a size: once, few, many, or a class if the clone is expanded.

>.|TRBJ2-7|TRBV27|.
TGTGCCAGCAGTTTAGGGCAGGGGAGTTACGAGCAGTACTTC
CASSLGQGSYEQYF
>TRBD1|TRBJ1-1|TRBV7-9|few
TGTGCCAGCAGCTCTTACAGGGGGCAGGATGAAGCTTTCTTT
CASSSYRGQDEAFF
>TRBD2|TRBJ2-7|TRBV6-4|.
TGTGCCAGCAGAGAACACGGACTAGCAGGCTACGAGCAGTACTTC
CASREHGLAGYEQYF
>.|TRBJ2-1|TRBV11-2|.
TGTGCCAGCTCCGAACTTCTGCCTTACAATGAGCAGTTCTTC
CASSELLPYNEQFF
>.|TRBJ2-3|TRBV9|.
TGTGCCAGCAGCGGAGGCACAGATACGCAGTATTTT
CASSGGTDTQYF
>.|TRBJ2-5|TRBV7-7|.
TGTGCTAGCAGCTTAGGTGGAGGTATGGAGACCCAGTACTTC
CASSLGGGMETQYF
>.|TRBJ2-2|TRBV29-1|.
TGCAGCGTACGATACAGGGTTGGCACCGGGGAGCTGTTTTTT
CSVRYRVGTGELFF
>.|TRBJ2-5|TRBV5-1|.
TGCGCCAGCAGCTACAGGCAAGAGACCCAGTACTTC
CASSYRQETQYF
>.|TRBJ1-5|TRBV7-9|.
TGTGCCAGCAGCTTAGTTGACAGCAGCAATCAGCCCCAGCATTTT
CASSLVDSSNQPQHF
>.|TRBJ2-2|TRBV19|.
TGTGCCAGTAGTATTCCGGTACTTTCAACCGGGGAGCTGTTTTTT
CASSIPVLSTGELFF
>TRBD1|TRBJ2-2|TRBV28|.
TGTGCCAGCGCTCCGGGACAGGGATACACCGGGGAGCTGTTTTTT
CASAPGQGYTGELFF
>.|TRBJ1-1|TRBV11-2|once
TGTGCCAGCAGCCAGGCGGGGGCAGCGAACACTGAAGCTTTCTTT
CASSQAGAANTEAFF
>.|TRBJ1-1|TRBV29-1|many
TGCAGCGTTGAAGAACAGGGGAACACTGAAGCTTTCTTT
CSVEEQGNTEAFF
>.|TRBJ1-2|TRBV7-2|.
TGTGCCAGCAGCTTATGGGCTCCACCGGAGAGAGGGTACACCTTC
CASSLWAPPERGYTF
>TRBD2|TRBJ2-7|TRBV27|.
TGTGCCAGCTTAAACAAACCGGGTCGGGAGGGCCTTTACGAGCAGTACTTC
CASLNKPGREGLYEQYF
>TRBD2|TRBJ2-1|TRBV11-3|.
TGTGCCAGCAGCCCCGGGACTAGCGCATACAATGAGCAGTTCTTC
CASSPGTSAYNEQFF
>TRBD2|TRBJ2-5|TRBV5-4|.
TGTGCCAGCGGTGTAATAGCGGGAGGGGGGCAAGAGACCCAGTACTTC
CASGVIAGGGQETQYF
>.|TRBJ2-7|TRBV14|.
TGTGCCAGCAGCCAAGATTCGGTCAAGCCCCTCAACTACGAGCAGTACTTC
CASSQDSVKPLNYEQYF
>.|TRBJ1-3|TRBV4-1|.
TGCGCCAGCAGCCAAGATCCCGCGAGGAACTCTGGAAACACCATATATTTT
CASSQDPARNSGNTIYF
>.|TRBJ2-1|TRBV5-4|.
TGTGCCAGCAGCTTCACGGGTAGCAATGAGCAGTTCTTC
CASSFTGSNEQFF
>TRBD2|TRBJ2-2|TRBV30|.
TGTGCCTGGAGTTATGGGCTAGCGGGAGTGGTCGGGGAGCTGTTTTTT
CAWSYGLAGVVGELFF
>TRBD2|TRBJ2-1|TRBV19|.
TGTGCCAGTAGTAGACTAGCGGGAGTGAATGAGCAGTTCTTC
CASSRLAGVNEQFF
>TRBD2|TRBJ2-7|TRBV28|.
TGTGCCAGCAGTTCCTGGACTAGCGGGGTCTACGAGCAGTACTTC
CASSSWTSGVYEQYF
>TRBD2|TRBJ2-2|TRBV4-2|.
TGTGCCAGCAGCCAAGCTGCGCGGGAGGGCCGCATCACCGGGGAGCTGTTTTTT
CASSQAAREGRITGELFF
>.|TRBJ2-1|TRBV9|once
TGTGCCAGCAGCGTATCCAGCGGAGTTAACAATGAGCAGTTCTTC
CASSVSSGVNNEQFF
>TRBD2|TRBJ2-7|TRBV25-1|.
TGTGCCCAGCCCTCCCAAACTAGCGGGAGGGCCGTATACGAGCAGTACTTC
CAQPSQTSGRAVYEQYF
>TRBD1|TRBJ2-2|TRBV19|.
TGTGCCAGTACCGATCGCCCCGGGACAGGGACCGGGGAGCTGTTTTTT
CASTDRPGTGTGELFF
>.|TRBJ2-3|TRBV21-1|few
TGTGCCAGCAGCAAAGTTTCCACTAGCCCGGGAACAGATACGCAGTATTTT
CASSKVSTSPGTDTQYF
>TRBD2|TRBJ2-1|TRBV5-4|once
TGTGCCAGCAGCTTGGCCGTGGGGACTAGCGGGAGGGTAAATGAGCAGTTCTTC
CASSLAVGTSGRVNEQFF
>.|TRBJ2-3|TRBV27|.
TGTGCCAGCAGTTCCCAAGATACGCAGTATTTT
CASSSQDTQYF
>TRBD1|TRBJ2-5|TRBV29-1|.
TGCAGCGTTGCCTTAACAGGGGCGCAAGAGACCCAGTACTTC
CSVALTGAQETQYF
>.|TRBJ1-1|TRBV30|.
TGTGCCTGGAGTCACGTCGGGGTCCTCACTGAAGCTTTCTTT
CAWSHVGVLTEAFF
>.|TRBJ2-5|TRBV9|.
TGTGCCAGCAGCGTACTTGATTTCGGTCAAGAGACCCAGTACTTC
CASSVLDFGQETQYF
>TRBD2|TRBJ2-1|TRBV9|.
TGTGCCAGCAGCGTAGGACTAGCGGGATCCAATGAGCAGTTCTTC
CASSVGLAGSNEQFF
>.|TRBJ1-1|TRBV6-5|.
TGTGCCAGCAGTCAAAGAGACACTGAAGCTTTCTTT
CASSQRDTEAFF
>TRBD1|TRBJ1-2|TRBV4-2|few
TGTGCCAGCAGCCAAGCCAGCCAGGGGGACTATGGCTACACCTTC
CASSQASQGDYGYTF
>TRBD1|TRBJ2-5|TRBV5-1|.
TGCGCCAGCAGCCCGACAGGGCCTCAAGAGACCCAGTACTTC
CASSPTGPQETQYF
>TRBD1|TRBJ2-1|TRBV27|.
TGTGCCAGCAGTCCGGGACAGGTCGATGAGCAGTTCTTC
CASSPGQVDEQFF
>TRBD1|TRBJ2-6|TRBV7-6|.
TGTGCCAGCAGCTTTAGACAGGGGACTGGGGCCAACGTCCTGACTTTC
CASSFRQGTGANVLTF
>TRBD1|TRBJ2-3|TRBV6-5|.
TGTGCCAGCAGGCGGGACAGGGGGGCAGATACGCAGTATTTT
CASRRDRGADTQYF